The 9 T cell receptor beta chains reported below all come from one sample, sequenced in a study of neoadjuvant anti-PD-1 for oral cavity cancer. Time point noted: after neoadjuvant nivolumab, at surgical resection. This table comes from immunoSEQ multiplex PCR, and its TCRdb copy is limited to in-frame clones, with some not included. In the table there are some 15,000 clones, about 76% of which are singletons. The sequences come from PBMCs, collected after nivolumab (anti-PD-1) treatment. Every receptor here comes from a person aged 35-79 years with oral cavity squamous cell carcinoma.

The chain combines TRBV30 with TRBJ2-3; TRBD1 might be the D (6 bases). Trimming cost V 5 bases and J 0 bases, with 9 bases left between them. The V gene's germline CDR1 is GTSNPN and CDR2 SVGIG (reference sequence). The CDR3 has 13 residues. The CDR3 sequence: CAWGQRSTDTQYF. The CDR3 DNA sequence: TGTGCCTGGGGACAGCGTAGCACAGATACGCAGTATTTT.

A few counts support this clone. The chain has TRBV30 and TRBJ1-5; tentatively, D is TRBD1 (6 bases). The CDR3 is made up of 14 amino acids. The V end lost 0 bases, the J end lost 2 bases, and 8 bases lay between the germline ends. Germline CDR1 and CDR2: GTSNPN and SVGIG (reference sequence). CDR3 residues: CAWSVSGGNQPQHF. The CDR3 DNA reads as TGTGCCTGGAGTGTATCAGGGGGCAATCAGCCCCAGCATTTT. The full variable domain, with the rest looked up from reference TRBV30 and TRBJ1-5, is SQTIHQWPATLVQPVGSPLSLECTVEGTSNPNLYWYRQAAGRGLQLLFYSVGIGQISSEVPQNLSASRPQDRQFILSSKKLLLSDSGFYLCAWSVSGGNQPQHFGDGTRLSIL.

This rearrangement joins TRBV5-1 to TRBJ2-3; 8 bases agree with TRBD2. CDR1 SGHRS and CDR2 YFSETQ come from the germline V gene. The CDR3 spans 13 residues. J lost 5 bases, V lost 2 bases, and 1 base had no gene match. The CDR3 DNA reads TGCGCCAGCAGCTTTCTAGCGGGAGATACGCAGTATTTT. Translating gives CASSFLAGDTQYF.

CDR3 residues: CASSLSLAGVAETQYF. The CDR3 DNA follows: TGCGCCAGCAGCTTGTCATTAGCGGGAGTGGCAGAGACCCAGTACTTC. The chain employs TRBV5-1 and TRBJ2-5; 9 bases are a match to TRBD2. Trimming at V came to 1 base and at J to 4 bases, leaving 8 bases not matched to a gene. The CDR3 totals 16 residues. Per the germline V gene, CDR1 is SGHRS and CDR2 is YFSETQ.

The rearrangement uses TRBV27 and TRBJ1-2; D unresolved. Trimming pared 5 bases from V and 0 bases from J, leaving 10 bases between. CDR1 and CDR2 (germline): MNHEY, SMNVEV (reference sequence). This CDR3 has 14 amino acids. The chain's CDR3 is CASSPVASNYGYTF. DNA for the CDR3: TGTGCCAGCAGTCCGGTGGCATCTAACTATGGCTACACCTTC.

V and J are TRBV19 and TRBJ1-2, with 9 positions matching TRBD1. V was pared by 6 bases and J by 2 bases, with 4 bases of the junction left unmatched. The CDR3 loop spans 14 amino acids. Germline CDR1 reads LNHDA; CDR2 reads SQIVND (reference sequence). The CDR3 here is CASRPGTGNYGYTF. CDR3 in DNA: TGTGCCAGTAGACCCGGGACAGGGAACTATGGCTACACCTTC. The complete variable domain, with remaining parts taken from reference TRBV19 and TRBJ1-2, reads DGGITQSPKYLFRKEGQNVTLSCEQNLNHDAMYWYRQDPGQGLRLIYYSQIVNDFQKGDIAEGYSVSREKKESFPLTVTSAQKNPTAFYLCASRPGTGNYGYTFGSGTRLTVV.

The CDR3 DNA is TGTGCCAGCACCCCCCAGGTTACCGGCTCTGGAAACACCATATATTTT. Translated, it gives CASTPQVTGSGNTIYF. This sequence joins TRBV2 and TRBJ1-3; D call uncertain. This CDR3 region has 16 residues. The V end was cut by 7 bases, the J end by 0 bases, with 16 bases between. Germline V gives CDR1 SNHLY, CDR2 FYNNEI.

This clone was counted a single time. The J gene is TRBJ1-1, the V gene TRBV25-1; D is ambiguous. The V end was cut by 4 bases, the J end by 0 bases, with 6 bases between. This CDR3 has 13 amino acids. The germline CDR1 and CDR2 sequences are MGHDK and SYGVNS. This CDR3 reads CASSVQMNTEAFF. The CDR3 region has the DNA TGTGCCAGCAGTGTACAGATGAACACTGAAGCTTTCTTT.

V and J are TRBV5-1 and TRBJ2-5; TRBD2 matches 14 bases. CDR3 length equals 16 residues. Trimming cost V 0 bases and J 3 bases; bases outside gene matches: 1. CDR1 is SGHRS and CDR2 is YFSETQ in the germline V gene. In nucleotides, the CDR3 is TGCGCCAGCAGCTTGGCGGGACTAGCGGGAGAAGAGACCCAGTACTTC. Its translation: CASSLAGLAGEETQYF.